These 28 T cell receptor beta chains share one sample of origin, sequenced in a study of CD8+CD57+ T cells in acquired aplastic anemia. Genomic DNA, serving as template, underwent TCR beta VDJ and CDR3 profiling. One entry per CDR3 protein, called by TCRdb with MiXCR from the reads. The sample has 180,000 or so distinct CDR3 sequences; just over 45% are singletons. The sample consisted of sorted CD4+, CD8+, or CD8+CD57+ T cells (not recorded which) from PBMCs. Source of these receptors: a human donor in good health.

This clonotype came up many times. The CDR3 is CASSLVAGGPSYEQYF. The CDR3, as DNA: TGTGCCAGCAGCTTAGTGGCGGGAGGGCCCTCCTACGAGCAGTACTTC. The chain employs TRBV7-9 and TRBJ2-7; 9 nucleotides match TRBD2. V dropped 1 base and J dropped 0; count of bases not matched to a gene: 4. CDR1 and CDR2 (germline): SEHNR, FQNEAQ (reference sequence). The length of the CDR3 is 16 residues. Using reference TRBV7-9 and TRBJ2-7 for the parts outside the CDR3, the full variable domain is DTGVSQNPRHKITKRGQNVTFRCDPISEHNRLYWYRQTLGQGPEFLTYFQNEAQLEKSRLLSDRFSAERPKGSFSTLEIQRTEQGDSAMYLCASSLVAGGPSYEQYFGPGTRLTVT.

As for this clonotype: Sequence at one end of the junction differs from germline and may be a read error. The rearrangement uses TRBV30 and TRBJ1-1, with D possibly being TRBD1 (5 bases). This CDR3 is 13 amino acids long. CDR1 is GTSNPN, CDR2 SVGIG, per germline (reference sequence). The CDR3 bases are TGTGCCTGGAGTGGGGGCATGAACACTAAAGCTTTCTTT. The encoded protein is CAWSGGMNTKAFF.

This clonotype came up many times. V usage is TRBV12-3 or TRBV12-4 and J usage is TRBJ2-7; a possible D gene is TRBD2 (7 bases). This CDR3 has 13 amino acids. V was clipped by 6 bases and J by 6 bases, with 15 bases between them. As DNA, the CDR3 is TGTGCCAGCAGGATAGGGAGGGGGTCCGAGCAGTACTTC. It codes for CASRIGRGSEQYF.

This clonotype has more than one count but fewer than ten. This could be a read error, since a much larger clone is one nucleotide away. The V gene is TRBV7-9, the J gene TRBJ1-1, with D perhaps matching TRBD1 (6 bases). Germline CDR1 SEHNR, CDR2 FQNEAQ (reference sequence). The CDR3 extends over 13 amino acids. Here the CDR3 reads CTSSLRDTDEAFF. CDR3 DNA: TGTACCAGCAGCTTACGGGACACCGATGAAGCTTTCTTT.

This clonotype was observed many times. The rearrangement uses TRBV20-1 and TRBJ2-3; 13 positions match TRBD2. Germline-derived CDR1 and CDR2 are DFQATT and SNEGSKA (reference sequence). This CDR3 has 16 amino acids. With 3 bases clipped from V and 6 bases from J, the junction kept 9 bases outside the gene matches. CDR3 nucleotide sequence: TGCAGTGCTAGGACTCGGACTAGCGGGAGTTCGGATACGCAGTATTTT. It specifies CSARTRTSGSSDTQYF.

The V and J genes are TRBV12-3 or TRBV12-4 and TRBJ2-7, with TRBD2 matching 10 bases. The CDR3 runs 14 residues. Trimming took 6 bases from V and 5 from J; bases not matched to a gene: 7. The CDR3 sequence: CASSTSGRANEQYF. CDR3 nucleotides: TGTGCCAGCAGCACCAGCGGGAGGGCCAACGAGCAGTACTTC.

There are many counts of this clonotype. V gene TRBV19 combines with J gene TRBJ1-1, with D perhaps TRBD1 (6 bases). Trimming left V 3 bases short and J 5 bases short, with 10 bases between. The CDR3 is 13 residues long. CDR1 and CDR2 from the germline V gene are LNHDA and SQIVND (reference sequence). The CDR3 protein is CASSMHRVTEAFF. CDR3 in DNA: TGTGCCAGTAGTATGCACAGGGTAACTGAAGCTTTCTTT.

The V gene is TRBV20-1, the J gene TRBJ1-2; D may be TRBD1 (5 bases). The germline V and J ends were trimmed by 1 base and 4 bases, with 13 bases remaining between them. The V gene's germline CDR1 is DFQATT and CDR2 SNEGSKA (reference sequence). This CDR3 comprises 14 residues. The CDR3 DNA reads TGCAGTGCTAGAGTGGCCCCCGGGGGCTATGGCTACACCTTC. Amino acid sequence: CSARVAPGGYGYTF.

This clonotype was observed a single time. The V gene is TRBV15, the J gene TRBJ2-4, with 8 nucleotides matching TRBD2. The V segment lost 1 base and the J segment 0 bases; nucleotides outside the gene matches: 5. The CDR3 has 17 amino acids. Germline V CDR1 and CDR2: LNHNV, YYDKDF (reference sequence). The CDR3 is CATSRAGGDLAKNIQYF. For the CDR3, the DNA is TGTGCCACCAGCAGAGCCGGGGGGGACCTAGCCAAAAACATTCAGTACTTC.

This chain connects TRBV12-3 or TRBV12-4 to TRBJ2-1; 8 nucleotides align to TRBD2. This CDR3 has 15 amino acids. After removal of 4 bases from V and 9 bases from J, the junction contained 11 bases not matched to a gene. The CDR3 bases are TGTGCCAGCAGTTACCGGGAGGGTAGACACGCTGAGCAGTTCTTC. It yields the protein CASSYREGRHAEQFF.

The chain combines TRBV5-1 with TRBJ2-3, with D unclear. CDR3 length equals 14 residues. Trimming took off 0 bases at V and 4 bases at J, with 9 bases between the two ends. Germline V gene data show CDR1 as SGHRS and CDR2 as YFSETQ. Here the CDR3 reads CASSLAQRADTQYF. CDR3 nucleotides: TGCGCCAGCAGCTTGGCCCAACGGGCAGATACGCAGTATTTT.

This clonotype has a handful of counts. This rearrangement joins TRBV7-9 to TRBJ2-7; TRBD1 matches at 8 bases. Looked up from germline, CDR1 is SEHNR and CDR2 is FQNEAQ (reference sequence). The CDR3 consists of 15 residues. Unmatched junction bases numbered 8, after V lost 5 bases and J lost 2 bases. Here the CDR3 DNA reads TGTGCCAGCAGCCCAGCCAGGGGGCGCGCCTACGAGCAGTACTTC. Protein: CASSPARGRAYEQYF.

This chain connects TRBV20-1 to TRBJ2-3; D may match TRBD1 or TRBD2 (5 bases each). The V gene's germline CDR1 is DFQATT and CDR2 SNEGSKA (reference sequence). The ends were cut back, 6 bases at V and 3 bases at J, with 16 bases in the middle. The CDR3 has 14 residues. CDR3 region: CSAGTADPTDTQYF. CDR3 sequence (DNA): TGCAGTGCCGGGACCGCCGATCCGACAGATACGCAGTATTTT.

There are many counts of this clonotype. J is TRBJ2-1 and V is TRBV7-3, with D possibly being TRBD2 (6 bases). CDR3 size: 15 residues. V was trimmed by 5 bases and J by 3 bases, leaving 14 bases between them. Germline V gives CDR1 SGHTA, CDR2 FQGTGA. The CDR3 protein is CASSTKVADYNEQFF. The DNA of the CDR3 is TGTGCCAGCAGCACGAAGGTAGCGGACTACAATGAGCAGTTCTTC.

Concerning this clonotype itself: A single base separates this from a much larger clone, so it may be a read error. V and J are TRBV6-1 and TRBJ2-7; 9 nucleotides match TRBD2. Per germline, CDR1 MNHNS and CDR2 SASEGT. This CDR3 contains 14 residues. CDR3 sequence reads: CASSVAGAPYGQYF. The DNA for the CDR3 is TGTGCCAGCAGTGTAGCGGGGGCCCCCTACGGGCAGTACTTC.

A few counts support this clonotype. Here the CDR3 DNA reads TGCAGCGTTGCAAACTATGGCTACACCTTC. It is translated as CSVANYGYTF. V usage is TRBV29-1 and J usage is TRBJ1-2; D call uncertain. V gave up 4 bases and J gave up 2 bases, with 2 bases separating them. The CDR3 sequence is 10 residues long. Germline-derived CDR1 and CDR2 are SQVTM and ANQGSEA.

This chain uses TRBV7-9 with TRBJ1-2; TRBD1 might be the D (6 bases). Germline CDR1 is SEHNR and CDR2 is FQNEAQ (reference sequence). The CDR3 loop spans 13 amino acids. V lost 4 bases and J 5 bases, leaving 11 bases between the germline ends. The CDR3 region has the DNA TGTGCCAGCAGCTCTGGACAGCGATATGGCTACACCTTC. This codes for CASSSGQRYGYTF. Filled out from reference TRBV7-9 and TRBJ1-2, the complete variable domain reads DTGVSQNPRHKITKRGQNVTFRCDPISEHNRLYWYRQTLGQGPEFLTYFQNEAQLEKSRLLSDRFSAERPKGSFSTLEIQRTEQGDSAMYLCASSSGQRYGYTFGSGTRLTVV.

This sequence joins TRBV6-4 and TRBJ1-6; 9 bases are a match to TRBD1. The J segment lost 5 bases and the V segment lost 4 bases, leaving 3 bases of the junction unmatched. Germline loops: CDR1 MRHNA, CDR2 SNTAGT. The CDR3 totals 15 residues. The DNA of the CDR3 is TGTGCCAGCAGTGCAAGACAGGGGGATAATTCACCCCTCCACTTT. Amino acid sequence: CASSARQGDNSPLHF.

This clonotype was seen more than once but under ten times. The missing conserved phenylalanine or tryptophan at the end of this CDR3 makes a read error likely. This rearrangement joins TRBV4-1 to TRBJ2-1; 9 positions agree with TRBD2. The CDR3 is 18 residues long. Germline CDR1 and CDR2: MGHRA and YSYEKL. The J segment lost 4 bases and the V segment lost 3 bases, leaving 13 bases of the junction unmatched. CDR3 in amino acids: CASSQRWREGSTYNEQFS. CDR3 in DNA: TGCGCCAGCAGCCAGAGGTGGCGGGAGGGCTCCACATACAATGAGCAGTTCTCC.

This chain joins TRBV10-2 and TRBJ1-1, with D perhaps TRBD1 (6 bases). Germline V gives CDR1 WSHSY, CDR2 SAAADI. Trimming cost V 6 bases and J 6 bases, with 17 bases left between them. This CDR3 comprises 14 residues. CDR3 loop: CASSRTETRAEAFF. The DNA of the CDR3 is TGCGCCAGCAGCAGGACAGAGACGAGGGCTGAAGCTTTCTTT.

The chain links TRBV20-1 to TRBJ2-2; TRBD2 matches at 13 bases. CDR1 is DFQATT, CDR2 SNEGSKA, per germline (reference sequence). The V gene end was trimmed by 5 bases and the J gene end by 7 bases; junction bases not matched to a gene: 4. The CDR3 extends over 14 amino acids. The CDR3 DNA follows: TGCAGTGCTGTACTAGCGGGGGGGAGCGGGGAGCTGTTTTTT. Translating it yields CSAVLAGGSGELFF.

Ten or more counts support this clonotype. CDR3 sequence reads: CASSTGGGQETQYF. In nucleotides, the CDR3 is TGTGCCAGTTCAACAGGGGGTGGCCAAGAGACCCAGTACTTC. This rearrangement joins TRBV19 to TRBJ2-5; 8 bases fit TRBD1. Germline V gene data show CDR1 as LNHDA and CDR2 as SQIVND (reference sequence). The CDR3 sequence is 14 residues long. V dropped 8 bases and J dropped 1; count of bases not matched to a gene: 6.

The V gene is TRBV28, the J gene TRBJ1-2, with unresolved D. Germline V gene sequence: CDR1 MDHEN, CDR2 SYDVKM. Trimming shortened V by 3 bases and J by 7 bases, and 9 bases separated the two germline ends. CDR3 length equals 12 residues. CDR3 DNA: TGTGCCAGCAGTTTCCTAATCAGTGGCTACACCTTC. It translates to CASSFLISGYTF.

This clonotype occurred many times. The V call is TRBV29-1, the J call TRBJ1-1, with TRBD1 identical over 9 bases. Germline V CDR1 and CDR2: SQVTM, ANQGSEA. This CDR3 region has 14 residues. The V and J ends lost 4 bases and 10 bases, in that order; junction bases with no gene match: 13. CDR3 in DNA: TGCAGCGTTGTGAGGGACAGGGAACAGAACGTAGCTTTCTTT. Protein sequence: CSVVRDREQNVAFF.

The CDR3 is CASSLAASRETQYF. DNA for the CDR3: TGCGCCAGCAGCTTGGCCGCTAGCAGAGAGACCCAGTACTTC. This chain links TRBV5-1 with TRBJ2-5; maybe TRBD2 (5 bases). There are 14 residues in the CDR3. The V and J ends lost 0 bases and 4 bases respectively, with 10 bases between them. Germline values: CDR1 SGHRS, CDR2 YFSETQ.

At least ten counts were recorded for this clonotype. The rearrangement uses TRBV5-1 and TRBJ2-5, with D uncertain. V lost 1 base and J 2 bases, leaving 12 bases between the germline ends. Germline CDR1 is SGHRS and CDR2 is YFSETQ. This CDR3 has 15 amino acids. CDR3 sequence reads: CASSLRSGSQETQYF. In DNA, the CDR3 is TGCGCCAGCAGCTTGCGTTCTGGCAGTCAAGAGACCCAGTACTTC.

Note on this clonotype: Germline is not matched at one junction end, which may reflect a read error. V and J are TRBV7-2 and TRBJ2-7, with 9 nucleotides matching TRBD1. This CDR3 comprises 15 residues. Germline assignment: CDR1 SGHTA and CDR2 FQGNSA. The CDR3 nucleotides are TGTGCCAGCAGCTCCTCCGGGACAGGGACCTACGAACAGTACTTC. Its translation: CASSSSGTGTYEQYF.

The table lists this clonotype with many counts. This rearrangement joins TRBV11-1 to TRBJ2-3; 16 nucleotides align to TRBD2. The CDR3 is 16 residues long. The germline V gene encodes CDR1 SGHAT and CDR2 FQDESV (reference sequence). The junction had 5 bases not matched to a gene; V was cut back by 5 bases and J by 6 bases. CDR3 amino acids: CASSPGLAGGPDTQYF. The CDR3 DNA reads TGTGCCAGCAGCCCGGGACTAGCGGGAGGGCCGGATACGCAGTATTTT.